Listed below are T cell receptor beta chains from one sample, sequenced in a study of early T cells in non-severe SARS-CoV-2 infection. TCRdb passed the 5' RACE reads through MiXCR, listing each CDR3 protein once. This table holds some 50,000 distinct CDR3 sequences, 8% to 13% found once. Specimen: whole blood. The receptors shown here come from an adult who was a healthcare worker with PCR-confirmed SARS-CoV-2 infection or an uninfected control (not recorded which). Each CDR3 is given with its conserved first and last residue. The D gene is left open where the match is weak. Some rows have no size entry. The others give once, few or many, or a class for an expanded clone.

D gene	J gene	clone size	V gene	CDR3 protein	CDR3 DNA
.	TRBJ2-5	many	TRBV6-1	CASSEEQGETQYF	TGTGCCAGCAGTGAAGAGCAGGGGGAGACCCAGTACTTC
.	TRBJ2-5	few	TRBV6-5	CASSYGSGHGETQYF	TGTGCCAGCAGTTACGGAAGTGGTCATGGAGAGACCCAGTACTTC
.	TRBJ1-5	few	TRBV12-3/TRBV12-4	CASSFRSNQPQHF	TGTGCCAGCAGTTTTCGTAGCAATCAGCCCCAGCATTTT
.	TRBJ2-3	many	TRBV7-2	CASSGRALITDTQYF	TGTGCCAGCAGCGGGCGTGCGCTGATCACAGATACGCAGTATTTT
TRBD1	TRBJ2-6	.	TRBV7-9	CASSPGQGFSGANVLTF	TGTGCCAGCAGCCCGGGACAGGGGTTCTCTGGGGCCAACGTCCTGACTTTC
TRBD1	TRBJ1-2	.	TRBV4-2	CASSHPQGARGYTF	TGTGCCAGCAGCCATCCCCAGGGGGCGCGGGGCTACACCTTC
.	TRBJ1-1	few	TRBV5-1	CASSPYISGTTEAFF	TGCGCCAGCAGCCCCTACATTAGCGGAACCACTGAAGCTTTCTTT
.	TRBJ2-1	many	TRBV20-1	CSARDSSPHSYNEQFF	TGCAGTGCTAGAGATTCCAGCCCTCACTCCTACAATGAGCAGTTCTTC
.	TRBJ1-1	many	TRBV7-8	CASSLLMTVNTEAFF	TGTGCCAGCAGCTTGCTGATGACAGTGAACACTGAAGCTTTCTTT
.	TRBJ2-2	.	TRBV7-7	CASSPKPGNTGELFF	TGTGCTAGCAGCCCTAAACCTGGGAACACCGGGGAGCTGTTTTTT
TRBD2	TRBJ2-1	many	TRBV20-1	CSARLGGAIEQFF	TGCAGTGCTAGGCTCGGGGGGGCTATTGAGCAGTTCTTC
TRBD2	TRBJ2-7	.	TRBV19	CASSIVMSGGPYEQYF	TGTGCCAGTAGTATTGTAATGAGCGGGGGACCCTACGAGCAGTACTTC
.	TRBJ2-7	few	TRBV14	CASSRNFGSYEQYF	TGTGCCAGCAGCCGAAATTTTGGGTCCTACGAGCAGTACTTC
TRBD1	TRBJ2-7	many	TRBV3-1	CASSPGTAYEQYF	TGTGCCAGCAGCCCCGGGACAGCCTACGAGCAGTACTTC
.	TRBJ1-3	.	TRBV29-1	CSVESGSGNTIYF	TGCAGCGTTGAGTCAGGTTCTGGAAACACCATATATTTT
.	TRBJ2-3	many	TRBV24-1	CATSEPTGTSRDTQYF	TGTGCCACCAGTGAGCCTACAGGCACCTCAAGAGATACGCAGTATTTT
TRBD1	TRBJ1-1	many	TRBV20-1	CSAREDRDYTEAFF	TGCAGTGCTAGAGAGGACAGGGATTACACTGAAGCTTTCTTT
.	TRBJ2-7	many	TRBV2	CASNYYRDDEQYF	TGTGCCAGCAATTATTACAGGGATGACGAGCAGTACTTC
.	TRBJ1-1	.	TRBV12-3/TRBV12-4	CASSSSAKNTEAFF	TGTGCCAGCAGTTCCTCCGCGAAGAACACTGAAGCTTTCTTT
.	TRBJ2-3	many	TRBV7-2	CASSLEGLRITDTQYF	TGTGCCAGCAGCTTAGAAGGGTTGCGGATCACAGATACGCAGTATTTT
.	TRBJ1-2	many	TRBV20-1	CSARGGTYGYTF	TGCAGTGCTAGGGGTGGGACGTATGGCTACACCTTC
.	TRBJ2-3	many	TRBV29-1	CSAWGRATDTQYF	TGCAGCGCCTGGGGCAGGGCCACAGATACGCAGTATTTT
TRBD1	TRBJ1-1	few	TRBV7-6	CASSPRGQTNTEAFF	TGTGCCAGCAGCCCACGGGGACAGACGAACACTGAAGCTTTCTTT
TRBD1	TRBJ1-5	.	TRBV6-5	CASSRGQILHSNQPQHF	TGTGCCAGCAGCCGGGGACAGATCCTCCATAGCAATCAGCCCCAGCATTTT
.	TRBJ2-7	many	TRBV7-6	CASSATRDSGQYF	TGTGCCAGCAGCGCAACCCGGGACTCTGGGCAGTACTTC
.	TRBJ2-2	.	TRBV7-3	CASSYQGSTGELFF	TGTGCCAGCAGCTATCAGGGAAGCACCGGGGAGCTGTTTTTT
.	TRBJ1-4	few	TRBV11-2	CASSPRIKHEKLFF	TGTGCCAGCAGCCCTAGAATTAAACATGAAAAACTGTTTTTT
TRBD1	TRBJ1-4	.	TRBV18	CASSPTGQGAREKLFF	TGTGCCAGCTCACCAACCGGACAGGGGGCACGAGAAAAACTGTTTTTT
.	TRBJ2-3	many	TRBV7-2	CASSLLGGLKATQYF	TGTGCCAGCAGCTTACTTGGCGGCCTCAAAGCCACGCAGTATTTT
.	TRBJ2-6	many	TRBV29-1	CSVRAGANVLTF	TGCAGCGTTCGAGCTGGGGCCAACGTCCTGACTTTC
TRBD2	TRBJ2-1	few	TRBV12-3/TRBV12-4	CASRPTSGRNNEQFF	TGTGCCAGCAGGCCTACTAGCGGGAGGAATAATGAGCAGTTCTTC
TRBD1	TRBJ1-1	once	TRBV6-6	CASRGTELEAFF	TGTGCCAGCAGGGGGACAGAGCTTGAAGCTTTCTTT
TRBD1	TRBJ2-7	few	TRBV7-9	CASSPGQGIYYEQYF	TGTGCCAGCAGCCCAGGACAGGGAATATACTACGAGCAGTACTTC
.	TRBJ1-2	few	TRBV20-1	CSARDQTNYGYTF	TGCAGTGCTAGAGATCAGACGAACTATGGCTACACCTTC
.	TRBJ1-6	many	TRBV11-1	CASSLAWGRTNSPLHF	TGTGCCAGCAGCTTAGCTTGGGGCCGGACCAATTCACCCCTCCACTTT
.	TRBJ1-1	few	TRBV10-3	CAISERPNTEAFF	TGTGCCATCAGTGAAAGACCCAACACTGAAGCTTTCTTT
.	TRBJ1-2	many	TRBV2	CASSVPGLSYGYTF	TGTGCCAGCAGTGTCCCGGGACTCTCCTATGGCTACACCTTC